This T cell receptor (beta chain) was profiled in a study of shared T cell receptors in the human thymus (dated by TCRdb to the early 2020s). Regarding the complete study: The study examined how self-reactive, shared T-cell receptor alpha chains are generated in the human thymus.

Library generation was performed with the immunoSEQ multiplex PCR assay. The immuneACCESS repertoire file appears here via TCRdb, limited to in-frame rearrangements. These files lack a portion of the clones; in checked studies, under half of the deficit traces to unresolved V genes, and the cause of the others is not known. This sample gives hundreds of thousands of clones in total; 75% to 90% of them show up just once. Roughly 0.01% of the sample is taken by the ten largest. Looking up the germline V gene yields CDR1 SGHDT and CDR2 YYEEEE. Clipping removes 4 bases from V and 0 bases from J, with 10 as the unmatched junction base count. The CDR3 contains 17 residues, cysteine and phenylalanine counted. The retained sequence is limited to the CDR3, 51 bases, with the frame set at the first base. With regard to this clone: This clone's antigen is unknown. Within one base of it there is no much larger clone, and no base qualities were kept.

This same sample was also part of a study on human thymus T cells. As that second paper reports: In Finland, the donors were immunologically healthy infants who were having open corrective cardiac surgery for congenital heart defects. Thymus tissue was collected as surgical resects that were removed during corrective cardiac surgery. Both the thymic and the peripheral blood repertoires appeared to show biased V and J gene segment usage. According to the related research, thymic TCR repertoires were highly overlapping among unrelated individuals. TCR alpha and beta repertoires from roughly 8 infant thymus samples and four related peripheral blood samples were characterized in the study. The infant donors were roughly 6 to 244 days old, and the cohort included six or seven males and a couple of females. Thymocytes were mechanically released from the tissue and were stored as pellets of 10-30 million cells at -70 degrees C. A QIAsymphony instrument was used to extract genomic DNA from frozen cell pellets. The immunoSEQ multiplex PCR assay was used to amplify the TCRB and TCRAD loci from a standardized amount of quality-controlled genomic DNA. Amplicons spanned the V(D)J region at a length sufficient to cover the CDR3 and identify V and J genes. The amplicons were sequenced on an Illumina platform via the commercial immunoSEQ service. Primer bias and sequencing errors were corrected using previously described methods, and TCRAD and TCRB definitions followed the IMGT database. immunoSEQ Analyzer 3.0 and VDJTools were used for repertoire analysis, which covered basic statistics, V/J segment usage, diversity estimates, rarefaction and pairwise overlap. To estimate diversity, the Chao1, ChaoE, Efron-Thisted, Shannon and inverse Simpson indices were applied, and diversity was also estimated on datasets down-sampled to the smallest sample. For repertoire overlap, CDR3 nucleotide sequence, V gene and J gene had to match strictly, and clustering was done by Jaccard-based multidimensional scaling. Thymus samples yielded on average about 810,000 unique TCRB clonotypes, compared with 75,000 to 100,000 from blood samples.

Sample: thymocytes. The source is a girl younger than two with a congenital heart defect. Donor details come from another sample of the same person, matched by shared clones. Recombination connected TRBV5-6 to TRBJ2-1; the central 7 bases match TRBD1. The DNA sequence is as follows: TGTGCCAGCAGCCCGCGACAGGGTCAGAGCTCCTACAATGAGCAGTTCTTC. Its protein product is CASSPRQGQSSYNEQFF.